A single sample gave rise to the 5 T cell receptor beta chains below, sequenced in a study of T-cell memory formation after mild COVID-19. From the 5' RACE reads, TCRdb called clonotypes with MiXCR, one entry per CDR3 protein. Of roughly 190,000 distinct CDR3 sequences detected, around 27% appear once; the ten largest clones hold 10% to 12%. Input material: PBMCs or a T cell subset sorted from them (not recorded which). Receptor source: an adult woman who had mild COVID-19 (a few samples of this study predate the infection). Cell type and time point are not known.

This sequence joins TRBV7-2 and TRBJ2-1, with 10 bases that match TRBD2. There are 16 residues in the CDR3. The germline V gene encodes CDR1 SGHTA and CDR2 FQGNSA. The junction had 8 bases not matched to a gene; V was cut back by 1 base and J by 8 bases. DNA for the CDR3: TGTGCCAGCAGCTTAGAGCCAGCGGGGGGGCTCCATGAGCAGTTCTTC. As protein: CASSLEPAGGLHEQFF. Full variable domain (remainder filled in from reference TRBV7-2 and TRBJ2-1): GAGVSQSPSNKVTEKGKDVELRCDPISGHTALYWYRQSLGQGLEFLIYFQGNSAPDKSGLPSDRFSAERTGGSVSTLTIQRTQQEDSAVYLCASSLEPAGGLHEQFFGPGTRLTVL.

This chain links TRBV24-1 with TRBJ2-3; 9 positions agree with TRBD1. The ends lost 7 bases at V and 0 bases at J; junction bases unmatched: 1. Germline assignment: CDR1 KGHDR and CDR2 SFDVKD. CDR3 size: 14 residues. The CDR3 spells CATRQGASTDTQYF. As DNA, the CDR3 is TGTGCCACCAGACAGGGGGCAAGCACAGATACGCAGTATTTT.

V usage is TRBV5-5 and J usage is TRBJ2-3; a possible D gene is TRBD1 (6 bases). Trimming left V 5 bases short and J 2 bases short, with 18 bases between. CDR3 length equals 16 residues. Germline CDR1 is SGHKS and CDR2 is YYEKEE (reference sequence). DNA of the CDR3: TGTGCCAGCAGACATATTTGGGACACCGACACAGATACGCAGTATTTT. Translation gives CASRHIWDTDTDTQYF.

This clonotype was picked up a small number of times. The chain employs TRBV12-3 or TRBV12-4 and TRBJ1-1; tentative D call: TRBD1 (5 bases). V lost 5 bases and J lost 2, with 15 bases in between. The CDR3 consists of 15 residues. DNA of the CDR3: TGTGCCAGCAGTCCTCGGCACGGGGGAAACACTGAAGCTTTCTTT. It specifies CASSPRHGGNTEAFF.

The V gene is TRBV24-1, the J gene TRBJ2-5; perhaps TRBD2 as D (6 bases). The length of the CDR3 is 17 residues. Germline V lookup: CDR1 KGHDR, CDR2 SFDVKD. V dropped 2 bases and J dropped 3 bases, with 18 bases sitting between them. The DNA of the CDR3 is TGTGCCACCAGTGATTGGCGACGGGAGCAGGAGGAAGAGACCCAGTACTTC. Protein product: CATSDWRREQEEETQYF.